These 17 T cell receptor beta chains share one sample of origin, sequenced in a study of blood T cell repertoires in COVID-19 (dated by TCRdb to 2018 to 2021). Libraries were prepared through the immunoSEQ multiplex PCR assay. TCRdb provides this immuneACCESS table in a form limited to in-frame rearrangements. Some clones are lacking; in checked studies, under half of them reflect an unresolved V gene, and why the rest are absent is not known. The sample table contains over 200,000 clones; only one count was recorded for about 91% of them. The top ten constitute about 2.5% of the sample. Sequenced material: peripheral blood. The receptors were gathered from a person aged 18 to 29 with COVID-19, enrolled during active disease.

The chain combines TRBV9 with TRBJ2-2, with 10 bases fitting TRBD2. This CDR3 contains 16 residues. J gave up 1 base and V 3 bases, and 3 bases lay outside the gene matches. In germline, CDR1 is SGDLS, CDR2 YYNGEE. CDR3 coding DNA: TGTGCCAGCAGCGGAGGGACTAGCGTGAACACCGGGGAGCTGTTTTTT. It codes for CASSGGTSVNTGELFF.

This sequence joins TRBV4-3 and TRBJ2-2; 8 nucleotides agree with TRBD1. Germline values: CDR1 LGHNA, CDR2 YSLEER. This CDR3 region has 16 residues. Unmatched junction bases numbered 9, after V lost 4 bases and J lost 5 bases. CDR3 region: CASSRLWGQETGELFF. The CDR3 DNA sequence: TGCGCCAGCAGCCGCCTTTGGGGACAGGAGACCGGGGAGCTGTTTTTT.

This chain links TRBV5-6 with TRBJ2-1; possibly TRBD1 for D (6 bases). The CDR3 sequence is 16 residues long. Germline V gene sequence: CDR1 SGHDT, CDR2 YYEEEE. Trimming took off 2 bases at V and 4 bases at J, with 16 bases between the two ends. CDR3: CASSLKPGVGYNEQFF. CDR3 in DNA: TGTGCCAGCAGCTTAAAACCAGGGGTGGGATACAATGAGCAGTTCTTC.

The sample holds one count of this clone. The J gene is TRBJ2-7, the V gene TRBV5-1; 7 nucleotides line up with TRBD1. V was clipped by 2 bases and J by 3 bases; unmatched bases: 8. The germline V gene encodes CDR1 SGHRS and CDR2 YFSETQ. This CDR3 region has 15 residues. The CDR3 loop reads CASSLAPGQNYEQYF. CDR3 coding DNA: TGCGCCAGCAGCTTAGCCCCGGGACAGAACTACGAGCAGTACTTC.

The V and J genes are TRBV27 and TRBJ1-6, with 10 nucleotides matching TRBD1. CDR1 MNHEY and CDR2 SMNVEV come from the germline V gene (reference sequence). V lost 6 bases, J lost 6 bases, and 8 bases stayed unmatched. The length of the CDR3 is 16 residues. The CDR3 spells CASRTGTGVFNSPLHF. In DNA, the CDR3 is TGTGCCAGCAGAACCGGGACAGGGGTCTTTAATTCACCCCTCCACTTT.

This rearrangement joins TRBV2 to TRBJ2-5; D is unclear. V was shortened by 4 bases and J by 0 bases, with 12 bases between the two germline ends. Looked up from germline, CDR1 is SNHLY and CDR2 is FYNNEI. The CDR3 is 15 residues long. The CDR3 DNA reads TGTGCCAGCAGTGGAGGCCCTGGTTACCAAGAGACCCAGTACTTC. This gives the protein CASSGGPGYQETQYF.

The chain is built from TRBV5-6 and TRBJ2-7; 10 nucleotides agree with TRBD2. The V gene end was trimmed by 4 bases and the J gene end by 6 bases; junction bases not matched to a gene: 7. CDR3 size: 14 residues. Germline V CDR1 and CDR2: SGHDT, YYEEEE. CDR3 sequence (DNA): TGTGCCAGCAGCCAATCTAGCGGGAGTGGCGAGCAGTACTTC. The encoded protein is CASSQSSGSGEQYF.

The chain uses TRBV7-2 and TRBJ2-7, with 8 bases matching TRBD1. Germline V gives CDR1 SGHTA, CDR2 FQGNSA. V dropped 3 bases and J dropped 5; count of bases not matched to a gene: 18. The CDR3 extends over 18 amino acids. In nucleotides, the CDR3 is TGTGCCAGCAGCTTTAGGGTAGGGGGACAGGCCTCTTTGAACGAGCAGTACTTC. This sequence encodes CASSFRVGGQASLNEQYF.

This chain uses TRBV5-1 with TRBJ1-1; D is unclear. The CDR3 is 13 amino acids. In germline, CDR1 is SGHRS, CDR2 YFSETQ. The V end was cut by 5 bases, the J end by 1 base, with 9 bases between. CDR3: CASRGLPNTEAFF. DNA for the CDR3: TGCGCCAGCAGAGGACTGCCGAACACTGAAGCTTTCTTT. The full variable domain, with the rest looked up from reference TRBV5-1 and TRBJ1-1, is KAGVTQTPRYLIKTRGQQVTLSCSPISGHRSVSWYQQTPGQGLQFLFEYFSETQRNKGNFPGRFSGRQFSNSRSEMNVSTLELGDSALYLCASRGLPNTEAFFGQGTRLTVV.

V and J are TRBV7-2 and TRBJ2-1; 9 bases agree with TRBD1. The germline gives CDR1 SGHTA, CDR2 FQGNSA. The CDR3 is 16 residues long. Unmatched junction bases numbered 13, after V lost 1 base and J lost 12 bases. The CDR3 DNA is TGTGCCAGCAGCTTAGTCGGGGACAGGGCGACCGTCCGGCAGTTCTTC. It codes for CASSLVGDRATVRQFF.

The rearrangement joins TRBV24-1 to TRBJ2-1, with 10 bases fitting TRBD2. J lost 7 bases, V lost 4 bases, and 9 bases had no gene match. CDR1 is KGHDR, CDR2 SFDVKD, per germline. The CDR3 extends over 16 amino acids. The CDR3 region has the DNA TGTGCCACCAGTGACTCCAGCGGGAGGGTTCGGAATGAGCAGTTCTTC. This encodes CATSDSSGRVRNEQFF.

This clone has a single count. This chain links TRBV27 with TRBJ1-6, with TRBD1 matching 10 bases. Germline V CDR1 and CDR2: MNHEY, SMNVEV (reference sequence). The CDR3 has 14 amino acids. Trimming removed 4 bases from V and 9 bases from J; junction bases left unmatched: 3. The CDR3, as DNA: TGTGCCAGCAGTTCTAGGACAGGGGGTTCACCCCTCCACTTT. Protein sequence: CASSSRTGGSPLHF.

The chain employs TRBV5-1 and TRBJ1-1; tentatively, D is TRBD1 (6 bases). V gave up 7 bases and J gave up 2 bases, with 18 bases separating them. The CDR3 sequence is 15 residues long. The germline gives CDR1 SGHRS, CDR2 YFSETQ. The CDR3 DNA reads TGCGCCAGCGAGGACCCCGAACAGGGAAACACTGAAGCTTTCTTT. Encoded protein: CASEDPEQGNTEAFF. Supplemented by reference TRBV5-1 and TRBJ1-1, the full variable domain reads KAGVTQTPRYLIKTRGQQVTLSCSPISGHRSVSWYQQTPGQGLQFLFEYFSETQRNKGNFPGRFSGRQFSNSRSEMNVSTLELGDSALYLCASEDPEQGNTEAFFGQGTRLTVV.

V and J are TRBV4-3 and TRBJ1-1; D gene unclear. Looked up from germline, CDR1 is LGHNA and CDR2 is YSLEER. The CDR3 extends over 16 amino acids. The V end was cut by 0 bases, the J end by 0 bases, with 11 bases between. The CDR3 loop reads CASSQDRVRLNTEAFF. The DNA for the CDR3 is TGCGCCAGCAGCCAAGATCGGGTACGCTTGAACACTGAAGCTTTCTTT.

The CDR3: CASSHEAGRLSYGYTF. Here the CDR3 DNA reads TGTGCCAGCAGCCACGAAGCGGGGAGGCTTTCCTATGGCTACACCTTC. This chain connects TRBV14 to TRBJ1-2, with D unresolved. Germline V gives CDR1 SGHDN, CDR2 FVKESK. Trimming left V 3 bases short and J 4 bases short, with 18 bases between. This CDR3 has 16 amino acids. Full variable domain (missing parts from reference TRBV14 and TRBJ1-2): EAGVTQFPSHSVIEKGQTVTLRCDPISGHDNLYWYRRVMGKEIKFLLHFVKESKQDESGMPNNRFLAERTGGTYSTLKVQPAELEDSGVYFCASSHEAGRLSYGYTFGSGTRLTVV.

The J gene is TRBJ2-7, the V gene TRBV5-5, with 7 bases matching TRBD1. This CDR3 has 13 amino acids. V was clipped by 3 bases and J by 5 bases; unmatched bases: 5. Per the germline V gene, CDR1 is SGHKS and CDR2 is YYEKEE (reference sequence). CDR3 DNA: TGTGCCAGCAGCTCGACAGGGTCCGACGAGCAGTACTTC. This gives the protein CASSSTGSDEQYF. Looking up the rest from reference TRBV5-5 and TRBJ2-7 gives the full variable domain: DAGVTQSPTHLIKTRGQQVTLRCSPISGHKSVSWYQQVLGQGPQFIFQYYEKEERGRGNFPDRFSARQFPNYSSELNVNALLLGDSALYLCASSSTGSDEQYFGPGTRLTVT.

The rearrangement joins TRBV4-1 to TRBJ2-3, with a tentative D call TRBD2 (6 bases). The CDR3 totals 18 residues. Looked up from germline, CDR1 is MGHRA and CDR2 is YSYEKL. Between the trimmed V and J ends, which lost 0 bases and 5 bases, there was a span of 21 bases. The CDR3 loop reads CASSQDRMWGGVGDTQYF. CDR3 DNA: TGCGCCAGCAGCCAAGATAGAATGTGGGGAGGAGTTGGAGATACGCAGTATTTT.